Listed below are T cell receptor beta chains from one sample, sequenced in a study of T cells after yellow fever vaccination. TCRdb re-derived calls from the 5' RACE reads in MiXCR, one entry per CDR3 protein. The sample records around 120,000 distinct CDR3 sequences, about 7% being singletons. The material sequenced was CD4+ T cells sorted from PBMCs, taken 35 to 50 days after the first yellow fever vaccination. These receptors all come from a man younger than 35 who received the YFV17D yellow fever vaccine. Both conserved end residues are trimmed from each CDR3.

j_call: TRBJ1-2; v_call: TRBV11-2; cdr3_aa: ASSFRNANYGYT
j_call: TRBJ2-3; v_call: TRBV7-2; cdr3_aa: ASSFARGAQY
j_call: TRBJ1-1; v_call: TRBV15; cdr3_aa: ATSRDLGSGEGTEAF
j_call: TRBJ1-2; v_call: TRBV9; cdr3_aa: ASSVGSANYGYT
j_call: TRBJ1-5; v_call: TRBV5-1; cdr3_aa: ASSPGTGNQPQH
j_call: TRBJ2-5; v_call: TRBV18; cdr3_aa: ASSSTYRQGQETQY
j_call: TRBJ2-5; v_call: TRBV5-1; cdr3_aa: ASRIGVQETQY
j_call: TRBJ2-5; v_call: TRBV7-2; cdr3_aa: ASSLSGAGGQETQY
j_call: TRBJ1-1; v_call: TRBV18; cdr3_aa: ASSAGTGNTEAF
j_call: TRBJ2-2; v_call: TRBV29-1; cdr3_aa: SVGGTGELF
j_call: TRBJ1-3; v_call: TRBV5-1; cdr3_aa: ASSFLPGNTIY
j_call: TRBJ1-5; v_call: TRBV5-1; cdr3_aa: ASSFLGLQPQH
j_call: TRBJ1-2; v_call: TRBV6-1; cdr3_aa: ASSAQASNYGYT
j_call: TRBJ2-7; v_call: TRBV12-3/TRBV12-4; cdr3_aa: ASSPRPDYEQY
j_call: TRBJ2-2; v_call: TRBV10-3; cdr3_aa: AITAGTDTNTGELF